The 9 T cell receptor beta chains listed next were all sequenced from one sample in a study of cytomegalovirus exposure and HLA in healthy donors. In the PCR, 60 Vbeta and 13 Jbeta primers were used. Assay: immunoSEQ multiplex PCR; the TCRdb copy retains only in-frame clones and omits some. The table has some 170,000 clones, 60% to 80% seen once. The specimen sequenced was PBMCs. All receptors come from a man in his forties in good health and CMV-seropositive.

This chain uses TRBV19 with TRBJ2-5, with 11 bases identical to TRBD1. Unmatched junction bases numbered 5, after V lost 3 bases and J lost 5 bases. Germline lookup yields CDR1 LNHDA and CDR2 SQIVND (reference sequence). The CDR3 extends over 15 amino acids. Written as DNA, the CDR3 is TGTGCCAGTAGTATTCGGACAGGGGGCTCGGAGACCCAGTACTTC. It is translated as CASSIRTGGSETQYF. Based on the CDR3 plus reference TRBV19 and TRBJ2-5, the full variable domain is DGGITQSPKYLFRKEGQNVTLSCEQNLNHDAMYWYRQDPGQGLRLIYYSQIVNDFQKGDIAEGYSVSREKKESFPLTVTSAQKNPTAFYLCASSIRTGGSETQYFGPGTRLLVL.

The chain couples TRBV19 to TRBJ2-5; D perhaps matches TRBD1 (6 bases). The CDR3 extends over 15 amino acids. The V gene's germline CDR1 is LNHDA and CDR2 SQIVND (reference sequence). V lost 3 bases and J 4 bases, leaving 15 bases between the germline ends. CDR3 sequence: CASSMTRGGRETQYF. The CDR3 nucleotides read TGTGCCAGTAGTATGACCAGGGGTGGGCGAGAGACCCAGTACTTC. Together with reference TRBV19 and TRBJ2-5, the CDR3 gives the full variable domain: DGGITQSPKYLFRKEGQNVTLSCEQNLNHDAMYWYRQDPGQGLRLIYYSQIVNDFQKGDIAEGYSVSREKKESFPLTVTSAQKNPTAFYLCASSMTRGGRETQYFGPGTRLLVL.

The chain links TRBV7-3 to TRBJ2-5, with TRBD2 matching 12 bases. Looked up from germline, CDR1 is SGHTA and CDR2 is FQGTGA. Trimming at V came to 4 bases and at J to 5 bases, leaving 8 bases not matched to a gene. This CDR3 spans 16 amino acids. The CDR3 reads CASSSLTSGSRETQYF. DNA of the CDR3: TGTGCCAGCAGCTCCTTGACTAGCGGGAGTAGGGAGACCCAGTACTTC.

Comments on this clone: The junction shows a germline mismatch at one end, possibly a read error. The CDR3, as DNA: TGCGCCAGCAACCCAAGGACTAGCGGGACCGCACGGTTC. The encoded protein is CASNPRTSGTARF. This rearrangement joins TRBV10-2 to TRBJ2-7; 12 bases match TRBD2. The CDR3 has 13 amino acids. In germline, CDR1 is WSHSY, CDR2 SAAADI.

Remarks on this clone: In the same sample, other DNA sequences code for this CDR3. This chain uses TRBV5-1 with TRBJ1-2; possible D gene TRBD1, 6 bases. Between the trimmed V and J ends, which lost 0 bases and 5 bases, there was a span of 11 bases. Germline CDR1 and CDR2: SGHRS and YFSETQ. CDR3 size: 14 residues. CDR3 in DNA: TGCGCCAGCAGCTTGGAACAGGGTGGATATGGCTACACCTTC. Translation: CASSLEQGGYGYTF.

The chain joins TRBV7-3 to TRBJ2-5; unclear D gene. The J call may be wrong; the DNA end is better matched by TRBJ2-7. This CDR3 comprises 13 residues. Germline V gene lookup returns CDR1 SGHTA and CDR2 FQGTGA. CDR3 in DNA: TGTGCCAGCAGCTTAGAGGTTACCTACGAGCAGTACTTC. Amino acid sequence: CASSLEVTYEQYF.

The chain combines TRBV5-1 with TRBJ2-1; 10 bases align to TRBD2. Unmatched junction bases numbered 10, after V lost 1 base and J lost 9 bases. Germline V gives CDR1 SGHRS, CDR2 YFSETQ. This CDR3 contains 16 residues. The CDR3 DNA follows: TGCGCCAGCAGCTTGAGCGTTACTAGCGGGAAGCGTGAGCAGTTCTTC. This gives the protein CASSLSVTSGKREQFF.

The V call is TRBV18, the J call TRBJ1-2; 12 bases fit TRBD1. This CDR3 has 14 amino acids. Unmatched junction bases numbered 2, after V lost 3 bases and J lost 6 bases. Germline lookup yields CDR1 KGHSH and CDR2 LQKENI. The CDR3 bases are TGTGCCAGCTCACCGGGACAGGGGGCCGATGGCTACACCTTC. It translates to CASSPGQGADGYTF.

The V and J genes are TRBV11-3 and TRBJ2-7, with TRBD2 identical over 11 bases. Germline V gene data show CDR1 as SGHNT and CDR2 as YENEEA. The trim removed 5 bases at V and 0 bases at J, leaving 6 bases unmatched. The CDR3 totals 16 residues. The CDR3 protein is CASSGRLAGSSYEQYF. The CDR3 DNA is TGTGCCAGCAGCGGCCGACTAGCGGGGAGCTCCTACGAGCAGTACTTC.